Sequencing of this T cell receptor (beta chain) was carried out in a study of identical twins. Unique molecular identifiers were present on the cDNA, and a universal primer site came from template switching. TCRdb redid the calling of the 5' RACE reads with MiXCR, one entry per CDR3 protein. This sample has around 480,000 distinct CDR3 sequences, with 14% found just once. Regarding the study as a whole: Beta out-of-frame sequences displayed a weaker excess of sharing between twins. For cord blood, abundant beta clonotypes had fewer insertions, unlike memory repertoires, which showed none.

Of note for this clonotype: Its antigen is not identified.

The CDR3 sequence is 16 residues long. CDR1 and CDR2 (germline): SGHVS, FNYEAQ. Germline trimming cut 6 bases from V and 6 bases from J; bases unmatched to any gene: 11. This same sample was also taken into another study, of yellow fever vaccine responses in identical twins.

This TCR was sampled from a woman under 30 in good health. V and J are TRBV7-6 and TRBJ2-2, with TRBD2 identical over 9 bases. The sequenced material came from CD4+ T cells sorted from blood. Here the CDR3 reads CASSNPGLAAAGELFF. CDR3 bases: TGTGCCAGCAGTAACCCGGGACTAGCTGCGGCCGGGGAGCTGTTTTTT.